One and the same sample provided the 26 T cell receptor beta chains below, sequenced in a study of technical replicates of blood from several donors. The data were produced by immunoSEQ multiplex PCR, yet TCRdb's version contains in-frame clones alone and is incomplete. Of about 56,000 clones detected, roughly 96% appear once; the ten largest clones hold approximately 3.4%. The specimen sequenced was PBMCs. The receptors stem from a human donor in good health. Some clones in this sample may be carry-over from other donors' samples.

Only one count was recorded for this clone. V is TRBV14 and J is TRBJ1-1; no clear D. The V gene's germline CDR1 is SGHDN and CDR2 FVKESK. V gave up 5 bases and J gave up 1 base, with 8 bases separating them. This CDR3 has 13 residues. Here the CDR3 DNA reads TGTGCCAGCAGCAAAGTCCGGAACACTGAAGCTTTCTTT. This sequence encodes CASSKVRNTEAFF.

CDR3 sequence reads: CASSLGLAGVYEQYF. DNA for the CDR3: TGTGCCAGCAGTCTTGGACTAGCGGGGGTTTACGAGCAGTACTTC. The J gene is TRBJ2-7, the V gene TRBV27; 13 bases align to TRBD2. With 5 bases clipped from V and 4 bases from J, the junction kept 5 bases outside the gene matches. Germline V gives CDR1 MNHEY, CDR2 SMNVEV (reference sequence). CDR3 length equals 15 residues.

This chain connects TRBV30 to TRBJ2-7; D remains ambiguous. The V gene lost 1 base and the J gene lost 1 base, with 5 bases spanning the gap. CDR3 length: 12 residues. Germline values: CDR1 GTSNPN, CDR2 SVGIG (reference sequence). CDR3 bases: TGTGCCTGGAGTGACTTGTCCTACGAGCAGTACTTC. Its protein product is CAWSDLSYEQYF.

The chain uses TRBV30 and TRBJ1-5; TRBD1 might be the D (6 bases). V lost 2 bases and J 2 bases, leaving 10 bases between the germline ends. Per germline, CDR1 GTSNPN and CDR2 SVGIG (reference sequence). The CDR3 spans 14 residues. The CDR3 bases are TGTGCCTGGAGTTTACAGGGTGGCAATCAGCCCCAGCATTTT. This codes for CAWSLQGGNQPQHF.

The chain links TRBV7-8 to TRBJ2-2; 11 bases fit TRBD2. Germline loops: CDR1 SGHVS, CDR2 FQNEAQ. This CDR3 spans 17 amino acids. V lost 3 bases, J lost 6 bases, and 9 bases stayed unmatched. Here the CDR3 reads CASSFPSGGPGAGELFF. In DNA form, the CDR3 reads TGTGCCAGCAGCTTTCCTAGCGGGGGGCCTGGGGCCGGGGAGCTGTTTTTT.

The chain joins TRBV10-3 to TRBJ2-7, with 9 bases fitting TRBD1. The V and J ends lost 11 bases and 3 bases, in that order; junction bases with no gene match: 8. CDR1 and CDR2 (germline): ENHRY, SYGVKD. The CDR3 runs 13 residues. The CDR3 sequence is CAATGTGIYEQYF. The CDR3 DNA reads as TGTGCCGCCACCGGGACAGGGATCTACGAGCAGTACTTC.

V gene TRBV5-8 combines with J gene TRBJ1-4, with TRBD1 matching 7 bases. This CDR3 region has 15 residues. The trim removed 4 bases at V and 4 bases at J, leaving 7 bases unmatched. From germline, CDR1 is SGHTS and CDR2 YDEGEE. CDR3 coding DNA: TGTGCCAGCAGCACTCCGGGACAGTATAATGAAAAACTGTTTTTT. It is translated as CASSTPGQYNEKLFF.

The chain links TRBV19 to TRBJ2-1; 10 bases agree with TRBD1. The CDR3 loop spans 13 amino acids. Per germline, CDR1 LNHDA and CDR2 SQIVND (reference sequence). V was pared by 6 bases and J by 10 bases, with 6 bases of the junction left unmatched. CDR3 in DNA: TGTGCCAGTAGGGCGACAGGGGGCAGGGAGCAGTTCTTC. Translation gives CASRATGGREQFF.

The genes are TRBV5-8 and TRBJ2-1; TRBD2 matches 8 bases. The CDR3 runs 15 residues. Losses at the gene ends were 5 bases for V and 9 bases for J; bases not matched to a gene: 13. The V gene's germline CDR1 is SGHTS and CDR2 YDEGEE. The CDR3 nucleotides read TGTGCCAGCAGTTACCGCCGGGGGGGCCCGGGTGAGCAGTTCTTC. Translated, it gives CASSYRRGGPGEQFF. The full variable domain, in which reference TRBV5-8 and TRBJ2-1 provide the parts outside the CDR3, is EAGVTQSPTHLIKTRGQQATLRCSPISGHTSVYWYQQALGLGLQFLLWYDEGEERNRGNFPPRFSGRQFPNYSSELNVNALELEDSALYLCASSYRRGGPGEQFFGPGTRLTVL.

The V call is TRBV18, the J call TRBJ1-5, with 8 nucleotides matching TRBD1. Germline V CDR1 and CDR2: KGHSH, LQKENI. The CDR3 is 15 residues long. V lost 3 bases, J lost 4 bases, and 5 bases stayed unmatched. CDR3 protein: CASSPGQAGNQPQHF. The CDR3 DNA follows: TGTGCCAGCTCACCGGGACAGGCGGGGAATCAGCCCCAGCATTTT.

The CDR3 protein is CASSVGSGSSYEQYF. DNA for the CDR3: TGCGCCAGCAGCGTAGGGAGCGGCTCCTCCTACGAGCAGTACTTC. The chain uses TRBV4-1 and TRBJ2-7; possibly TRBD2 for D (5 bases). Trimming cost V 5 bases and J 0 bases, with 14 bases left between them. The CDR3 spans 15 residues. Per germline, CDR1 MGHRA and CDR2 YSYEKL.

DNA of the CDR3: TGTGCCAGCAGTTACGGGCTAGCGGACACCGGGGAGCTGTTTTTT. This encodes CASSYGLADTGELFF. V usage is TRBV6-6 and J usage is TRBJ2-2; TRBD2 aligns across 7 bases. The V gene end was trimmed by 2 bases and the J gene end by 3 bases; junction bases not matched to a gene: 3. This CDR3 region has 15 residues. The germline V gene encodes CDR1 MNHNY and CDR2 SVGAGI (reference sequence).

This chain connects TRBV6-5 to TRBJ1-2; 7 nucleotides align to TRBD1. The junction had 9 bases not matched to a gene; V was cut back by 6 bases and J by 8 bases. Germline values: CDR1 MNHEY, CDR2 SVGAGI. The CDR3 totals 13 residues. Written as DNA, the CDR3 is TGTGCCAGCAGGGGTGATCAGGGGGGCGGCTACACCTTC. Amino acids: CASRGDQGGGYTF.

CDR3 residues: CASSLRGVHVGRGAFF. The CDR3 nucleotides are TGCGCCAGCAGCCTCAGGGGCGTTCACGTAGGCCGGGGAGCTTTCTTT. The rearrangement joins TRBV5-1 to TRBJ1-1; D is possibly TRBD1 (6 bases). Germline V gene sequence: CDR1 SGHRS, CDR2 YFSETQ. Trimming stripped 4 bases from V and 10 bases from J, with 26 bases between. The CDR3 spans 16 residues.

This chain's CDR3 is CASSSYFTSSYEQYF. DNA for the CDR3: TGTGCCAGCAGTTCCTATTTTACGAGCTCCTACGAGCAGTACTTC. V and J are TRBV27 and TRBJ2-7; no clear D gene. V lost 4 bases and J lost 0, with 13 bases in between. The CDR3 has 15 amino acids. In germline, CDR1 is MNHEY, CDR2 SMNVEV (reference sequence).

V usage is TRBV7-8 and J usage is TRBJ2-7; 7 nucleotides align to TRBD1. Germline lookup yields CDR1 SGHVS and CDR2 FQNEAQ. The CDR3 runs 12 residues. Trimming took 5 bases from V and 6 from J; bases not matched to a gene: 4. The CDR3 coding sequence is TGTGCCAGCAGCCGGGCAGGGGGCGAGCAGTACTTC. This sequence encodes CASSRAGGEQYF.

This clone appeared once. The chain uses TRBV27 and TRBJ1-2; D unresolved. The CDR3 contains 16 residues. The germline V gene has CDR1 MNHEY and CDR2 SMNVEV (reference sequence). V lost 3 bases and J 1 base, leaving 15 bases between the germline ends. In nucleotides, the CDR3 is TGTGCCAGCAGTTTTTATCGTCCAGGAATTAACTATGGCTACACCTTC. As protein: CASSFYRPGINYGYTF.

The rearrangement links TRBV6-1 to TRBJ1-6; D unclear. Trimming stripped 11 bases from V and 0 bases from J, with 14 bases between. Germline V gene sequence: CDR1 MNHNS, CDR2 SASEGT. The CDR3 is 15 residues long. The CDR3 DNA is TGTGCCGCGACATCTCTGAGCTCCTATAATTCACCCCTCCACTTT. This sequence encodes CAATSLSSYNSPLHF.

The chain couples TRBV27 to TRBJ2-7, with D hard to call. Per germline, CDR1 MNHEY and CDR2 SMNVEV (reference sequence). V dropped 5 bases and J dropped 3 bases, with 5 bases sitting between them. The CDR3 sequence is 11 residues long. The CDR3 region has the DNA TGTGCCAGCAGTCACAACTACGAGCAGTACTTC. This encodes CASSHNYEQYF.

This chain's CDR3 is CASTPVGGLNTEAFF. CDR3 bases: TGTGCCAGTACCCCGGTCGGGGGATTGAACACTGAAGCTTTCTTT. The chain combines TRBV19 with TRBJ1-1; the D gene is possibly TRBD1 (5 bases). CDR1 and CDR2 (germline): LNHDA, SQIVND (reference sequence). CDR3 length: 15 amino acids. Trimming removed 7 bases from V and 0 bases from J, with 15 bases in between.

The chain is built from TRBV28 and TRBJ1-2; no firm D call. CDR3 length: 14 residues. Germline V gene lookup returns CDR1 MDHEN and CDR2 SYDVKM. The germline V and J ends were trimmed by 7 bases and 2 bases, with 14 bases remaining between them. CDR3 bases: TGTGCCAGCACTGTGGTGCAGGAAAACTATGGCTACACCTTC. Protein product: CASTVVQENYGYTF.

The rearrangement joins TRBV4-3 to TRBJ2-6; a possible D gene is TRBD1 (6 bases). Germline CDR1 LGHNA, CDR2 YSLEER. CDR3 length: 19 amino acids. V lost 4 bases and J 0 bases, leaving 19 bases between the germline ends. DNA for the CDR3: TGCGCCAGCAGCCCCTTCAAACAGGGTCCCCTCTCTGGGGCCAACGTCCTGACTTTC. This translates into CASSPFKQGPLSGANVLTF.

The rearrangement joins TRBV6-1 to TRBJ1-2; D possibly corresponds to TRBD1 (5 bases). Germline V lookup: CDR1 MNHNS, CDR2 SASEGT. Between the trimmed V and J ends, which lost 8 bases and 5 bases, there was a span of 21 bases. This CDR3 has 15 residues. This CDR3 is CASGGESGGEYGYTF. The CDR3 DNA follows: TGTGCCAGCGGCGGAGAGTCGGGAGGGGAATATGGCTACACCTTC.

This chain links TRBV7-9 with TRBJ2-3; 9 bases are a match to TRBD2. Germline assignment: CDR1 SEHNR and CDR2 FQNEAQ (reference sequence). The CDR3 spans 14 residues. V shed 6 bases, J shed 4 bases, and the junction held 5 bases outside the gene matches. The CDR3 sequence: CASSLGLAADTQYF. CDR3 bases: TGTGCCAGCAGTTTGGGACTAGCCGCAGATACGCAGTATTTT. Full variable domain (rest looked up from reference TRBV7-9 and TRBJ2-3): DTGVSQNPRHKITKRGQNVTFRCDPISEHNRLYWYRQTLGQGPEFLTYFQNEAQLEKSRLLSDRFSAERPKGSFSTLEIQRTEQGDSAMYLCASSLGLAADTQYFGPGTRLTVL.

The rearrangement joins TRBV6-5 to TRBJ2-4; maybe TRBD2 (5 bases). Trimming left V 4 bases short and J 8 bases short, with 12 bases between. The CDR3 consists of 13 residues. Germline values: CDR1 MNHEY, CDR2 SVGAGI. The CDR3 region is CASSLRRTDIQYF. The CDR3 coding sequence is TGTGCCAGCAGTTTACGCAGGACTGACATTCAGTACTTC.

The chain carries TRBV13 and TRBJ1-1; D call uncertain. The CDR3 sequence is 14 residues long. Germline V gene lookup returns CDR1 PRHDT and CDR2 FYEKMQ (reference sequence). The germline V and J ends were trimmed by 3 bases and 5 bases, with 13 bases remaining between them. The CDR3 here is CASSFTRRRTEAFF. CDR3 nucleotide sequence: TGTGCCAGCAGCTTCACAAGGAGGAGAACTGAAGCTTTCTTT. The full variable domain, rest sourced from reference TRBV13 and TRBJ1-1, is AAGVIQSPRHLIKEKRETATLKCYPIPRHDTVYWYQQGPGQDPQFLISFYEKMQSDKGSIPDRFSAQQFSDYHSELNMSSLELGDSALYFCASSFTRRRTEAFFGQGTRLTVV.